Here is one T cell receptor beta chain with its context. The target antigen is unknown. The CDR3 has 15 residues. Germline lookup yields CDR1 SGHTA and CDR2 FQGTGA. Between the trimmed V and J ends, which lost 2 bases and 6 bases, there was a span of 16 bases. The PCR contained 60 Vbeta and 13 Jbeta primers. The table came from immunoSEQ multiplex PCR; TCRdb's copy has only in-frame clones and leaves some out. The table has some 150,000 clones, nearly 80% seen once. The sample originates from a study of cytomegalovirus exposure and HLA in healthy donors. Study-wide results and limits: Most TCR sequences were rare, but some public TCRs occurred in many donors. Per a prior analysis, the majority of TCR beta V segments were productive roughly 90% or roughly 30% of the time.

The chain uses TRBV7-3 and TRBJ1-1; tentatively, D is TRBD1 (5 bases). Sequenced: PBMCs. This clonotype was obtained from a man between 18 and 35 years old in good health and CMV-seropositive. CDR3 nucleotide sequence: TGTGCCAGCAGCTTACCGCAGGGTTTGGAGCCTGAAGCTTTCTTT. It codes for CASSLPQGLEPEAFF.